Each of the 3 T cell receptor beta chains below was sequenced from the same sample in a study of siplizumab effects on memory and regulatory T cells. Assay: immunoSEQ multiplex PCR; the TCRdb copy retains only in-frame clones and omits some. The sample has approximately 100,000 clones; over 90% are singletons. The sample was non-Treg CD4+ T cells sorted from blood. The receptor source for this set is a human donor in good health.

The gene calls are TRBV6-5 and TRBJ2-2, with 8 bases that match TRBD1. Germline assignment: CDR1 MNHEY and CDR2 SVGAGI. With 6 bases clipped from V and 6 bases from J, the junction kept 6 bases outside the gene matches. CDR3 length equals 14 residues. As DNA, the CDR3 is TGTGCCAGCAGCCGCGGACAGGGAGCCGGGGAGCTGTTTTTT. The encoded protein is CASSRGQGAGELFF.

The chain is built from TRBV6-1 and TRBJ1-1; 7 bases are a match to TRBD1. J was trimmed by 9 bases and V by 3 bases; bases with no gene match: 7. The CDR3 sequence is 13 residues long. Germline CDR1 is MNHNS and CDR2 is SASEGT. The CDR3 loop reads CASSDRDREKAFF. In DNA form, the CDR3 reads TGTGCCAGCAGTGACCGGGACAGAGAGAAAGCTTTCTTT.

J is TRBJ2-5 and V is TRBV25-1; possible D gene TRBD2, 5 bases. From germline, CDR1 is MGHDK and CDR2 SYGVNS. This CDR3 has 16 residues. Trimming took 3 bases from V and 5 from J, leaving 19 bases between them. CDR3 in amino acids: CASSDTLGAPGETQYF. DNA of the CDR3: TGTGCCAGCAGTGACACCCTGGGAGCGCCCGGGGAGACCCAGTACTTC. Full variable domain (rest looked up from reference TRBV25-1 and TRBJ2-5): EADIYQTPRYLVIGTGKKITLECSQTMGHDKMYWYQQDPGMELHLIHYSYGVNSTEKGDLSSESTVSRIRTEHFPLTLESARPSHTSQYLCASSDTLGAPGETQYFGPGTRLLVL.